This T cell receptor (beta chain) is from a study of T cell responses to AZD1222 COVID-19 vaccine. Data came from immunoSEQ multiplex PCR; TCRdb stores just in-frame clones and leaves some out. The profile shows 100,000 to 150,000 clones, 85% of them singletons. With respect to this clone: No antigen is known for it.

Trimming pared 3 bases from V and 3 bases from J, leaving 12 bases between. CDR3 length: 14 amino acids. The germline V gene encodes CDR1 SGDLS and CDR2 YYNGEE. General study points: Among those given AZD1222, only five to seven were seropositive at baseline. Following two doses of AZD1222, Spike-specific TCR breadth and depth rose.

Material: peripheral blood, obtained 28 days after the second dose of the MenACWY control vaccine. The rearrangement uses TRBV9 and TRBJ1-1; maybe TRBD1 (6 bases). This receptor was taken from an adult who received the MenACWY meningococcal vaccine as a control. Here the CDR3 reads CASSALPGDTEAFF. In DNA, the CDR3 is TGTGCCAGCAGCGCCCTACCAGGGGACACTGAAGCTTTCTTT.